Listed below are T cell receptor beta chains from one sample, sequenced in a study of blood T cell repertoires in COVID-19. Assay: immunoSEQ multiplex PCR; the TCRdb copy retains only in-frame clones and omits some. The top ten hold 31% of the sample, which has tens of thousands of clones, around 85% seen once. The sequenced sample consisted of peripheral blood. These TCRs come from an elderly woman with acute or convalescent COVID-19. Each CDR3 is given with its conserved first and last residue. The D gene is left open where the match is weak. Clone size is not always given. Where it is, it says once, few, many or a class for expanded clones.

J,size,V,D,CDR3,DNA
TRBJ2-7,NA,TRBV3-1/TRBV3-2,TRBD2,CASTLGLAGVSEQYF,TGTGCCAGCACCTTGGGACTAGCGGGAGTCTCCGAGCAGTACTTC
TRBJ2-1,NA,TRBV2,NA,CASSEDVGASNEQFF,TGTGCCAGCAGTGAAGATGTAGGGGCCTCCAATGAGCAGTTCTTC
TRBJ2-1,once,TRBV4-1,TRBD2,CASSQGSGSSYNEQFF,TGCGCCAGCAGCCAAGGGAGCGGGAGCTCCTACAATGAGCAGTTCTTC
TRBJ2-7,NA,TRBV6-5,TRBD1,CASSHDRGQYF,TGTGCCAGCAGCCACGACAGGGGACAGTACTTC
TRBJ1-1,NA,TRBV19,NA,CASYPRQARNTEAFF,TGTGCCTCCTACCCAAGACAGGCCAGGAACACTGAAGCTTTCTTT
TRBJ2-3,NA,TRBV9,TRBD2,CASSVAFASGSGPDTQYF,TGTGCCAGCAGCGTAGCTTTTGCTAGCGGGTCGGGCCCAGATACGCAGTATTTT
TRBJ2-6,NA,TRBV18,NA,CASSPSSAGANVLTF,TGTGCCAGCTCACCATCGTCGGCTGGGGCCAACGTCCTGACTTTC
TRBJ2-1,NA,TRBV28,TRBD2,CASSLIISGRVANEQFF,TGTGCCAGCAGTTTGATAATAAGCGGGAGGGTAGCGAATGAGCAGTTCTTC
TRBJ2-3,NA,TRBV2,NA,CASSVRDKADTQYF,TGTGCCAGCAGTGTGAGGGATAAGGCGGATACGCAGTATTTT
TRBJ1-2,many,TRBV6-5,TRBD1,CASSWGQAPYGYTF,TGTGCCAGCAGTTGGGGACAGGCCCCCTATGGCTACACCTTC
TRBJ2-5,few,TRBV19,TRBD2,CASTPGGRGPETQYF,TGTGCCAGTACACCCGGGGGGAGGGGACCAGAGACCCAGTACTTC
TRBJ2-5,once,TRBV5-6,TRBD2,CASSIVSTSGQETQYF,TGTGCCAGCAGTATTGTATCGACTAGCGGCCAAGAGACCCAGTACTTC
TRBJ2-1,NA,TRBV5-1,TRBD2,CASRQLAGGYNEQFF,TGCGCCAGCAGACAGCTAGCGGGAGGGTACAATGAGCAGTTCTTC
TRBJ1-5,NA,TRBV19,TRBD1,CASSGAGGQPQHF,TGTGCCAGTAGCGGGGCAGGGGGCCAGCCCCAGCATTTT
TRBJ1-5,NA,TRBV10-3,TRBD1,CAISPDREGQPQHF,TGTGCCATCAGTCCCGACAGGGAAGGTCAGCCCCAGCATTTT
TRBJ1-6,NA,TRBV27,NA,CASSFRDPYNSPLHF,TGTGCCAGCAGTTTCAGGGATCCCTATAATTCACCCCTCCACTTT
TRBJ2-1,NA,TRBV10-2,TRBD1,CASSEPGQGANEQFF,TGCGCCAGCAGTGAGCCCGGACAGGGGGCAAATGAGCAGTTCTTC
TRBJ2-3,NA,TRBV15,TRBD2,CATSRGGLAGGGTDTQYF,TGTGCCACCAGCAGAGGGGGACTAGCGGGAGGTGGGACAGATACGCAGTATTTT
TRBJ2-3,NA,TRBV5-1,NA,CASSAFSGTDTQYF,TGCGCCAGCAGCGCCTTTAGCGGCACAGATACGCAGTATTTT
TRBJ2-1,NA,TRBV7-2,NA,CASSLGLVGDEQFF,TGTGCCAGCAGCTTAGGACTAGTTGGCGATGAGCAGTTCTTC
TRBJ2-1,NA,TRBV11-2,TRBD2,CASTRTSGSVEQFF,TGTGCCAGCACCAGGACTAGCGGGAGTGTTGAGCAGTTCTTC
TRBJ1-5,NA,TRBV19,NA,CASAEGVYQPQHF,TGTGCCAGCGCCGAAGGGGTTTATCAGCCCCAGCATTTT
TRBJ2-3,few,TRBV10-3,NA,CAISLSTDTQYF,TGTGCCATCAGCCTAAGCACAGATACGCAGTATTTT
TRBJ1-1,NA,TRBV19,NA,CASSPRGNTEAFF,TGTGCCAGTAGTCCCAGGGGAAACACTGAAGCTTTCTTT
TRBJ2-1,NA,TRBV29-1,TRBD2,CSARGGGGAYNEQFF,TGCAGCGCCCGGGGGGGCGGGGGAGCCTACAATGAGCAGTTCTTC
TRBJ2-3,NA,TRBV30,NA,CAWRGLGETQYF,TGTGCCTGGAGGGGCCTCGGGGAGACGCAGTATTTT
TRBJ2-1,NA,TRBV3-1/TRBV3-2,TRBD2,CASSQASLAEVRFF,TGTGCCAGCAGCCAAGCGTCCCTAGCGGAGGTGAGGTTCTTC
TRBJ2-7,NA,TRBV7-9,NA,CASSSQGNSYEQYF,TGTGCCAGCAGCTCGCAGGGAAATAGTTACGAGCAGTACTTC
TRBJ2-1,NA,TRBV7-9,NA,CASSPVVLSYNEQFF,TGTGCCAGCAGCCCGGTCGTCCTCTCCTACAATGAGCAGTTCTTC
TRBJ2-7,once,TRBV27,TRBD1,CASSLSPQGIGYEQYF,TGTGCCAGCAGTTTATCACCACAGGGGATTGGCTACGAGCAGTACTTC
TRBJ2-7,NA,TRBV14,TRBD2,CASSQASLAGAEQYF,TGTGCCAGCAGCCAAGCCTCACTAGCGGGAGCCGAGCAGTACTTC
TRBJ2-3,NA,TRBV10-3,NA,CAISSNRDTQYF,TGTGCCATCAGTAGCAACCGTGATACGCAGTATTTT
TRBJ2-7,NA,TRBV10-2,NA,CASTSGKGVEQYF,TGCGCCAGCACCTCCGGGAAAGGTGTCGAGCAGTACTTC
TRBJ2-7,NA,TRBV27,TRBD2,CASSLSLAASSYEQYF,TGTGCCAGCAGTTTATCTCTAGCGGCGAGCTCCTACGAGCAGTACTTC
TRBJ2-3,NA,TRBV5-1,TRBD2,CASSLSPGTSSTDTQYF,TGCGCCAGCAGCCTCTCTCCCGGGACTAGCAGCACAGATACGCAGTATTTT
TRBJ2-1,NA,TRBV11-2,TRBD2,CASSPLAGVGEQFF,TGTGCCAGCAGCCCCTTAGCGGGAGTTGGGGAGCAGTTCTTC
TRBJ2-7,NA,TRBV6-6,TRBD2,CASSYGTTYEQYF,TGTGCCAGCAGTTACGGGACTACCTACGAGCAGTACTTC
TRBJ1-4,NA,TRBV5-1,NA,CASSLGESNEKLFF,TGCGCCAGCAGCTTGGGGGAGTCTAATGAAAAACTGTTTTTT
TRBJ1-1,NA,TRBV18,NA,CASSGDMNTEAFF,TGTGCCAGCTCGGGAGATATGAACACTGAAGCTTTCTTT
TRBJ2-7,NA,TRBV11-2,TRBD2,CASNPGLAGNHEQYF,TGTGCCAGCAACCCGGGGCTAGCGGGAAACCACGAGCAGTACTTC
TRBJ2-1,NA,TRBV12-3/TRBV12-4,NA,CASTLGEFNEQFF,TGTGCCAGCACTCTTGGGGAGTTCAATGAGCAGTTCTTC
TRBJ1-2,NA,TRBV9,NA,CASSVAGNYGYTF,TGTGCCAGCAGCGTAGCAGGGAACTATGGCTACACCTTC